Listed below are T cell receptor beta chains from one sample, sequenced in a study of shared clonotypes between healthy human individuals. The assay was immunoSEQ multiplex PCR, and TCRdb's table has in-frame clones only and misses some. The table includes roughly 1,100,000 clones, around 74% detected once. Material for sequencing was memory CD4+ T cells sorted from blood. The receptors stem from a man younger than 30 in good health. CDR3s include the opening cysteine and the closing phenylalanine or tryptophan. The order of the fields is CDR3 DNA, CDR3 protein, clone size, V gene, J gene, D gene. D genes are given only for firm matches. Only some rows state a clone size, as once, few, many or a class for expanded clones.

cdr3_nt: TGTGCCAGTAGACCGGCGGGGACAGAGACCCAGTACTTC; cdr3_aa: CASRPAGTETQYF; clone_size: once; v_call: TRBV19; j_call: TRBJ2-5; d_call: .
cdr3_nt: TGTGCCACCAGCAGAGATCGTGGCTTAGGGCCGACTGCCCTGGGAACCCAGTACTTC; cdr3_aa: CATSRDRGLGPTALGTQYF; clone_size: .; v_call: TRBV15; j_call: TRBJ2-5; d_call: .
cdr3_nt: TGTGCCAGCAGTCAGACGACCCGTCGCCCGTTCCGGGCTTTCTTT; cdr3_aa: CASSQTTRRPFRAFF; clone_size: .; v_call: TRBV6-5; j_call: TRBJ1-1; d_call: .
cdr3_nt: TGCGCCAGCAGTGGCGCAGGGGGAGGCCAGCCCCAGCATTTT; cdr3_aa: CASSGAGGGQPQHF; clone_size: .; v_call: TRBV10-2; j_call: TRBJ1-5; d_call: TRBD1
cdr3_nt: TGTGCCTGGGGGGGGATATCCGCAGATACGCAGTATTTT; cdr3_aa: CAWGGISADTQYF; clone_size: .; v_call: TRBV30; j_call: TRBJ2-3; d_call: .
cdr3_nt: TGCGCCAGCAGTGATCAGATAGCGGGTTCTGATACGCAGTATTTT; cdr3_aa: CASSDQIAGSDTQYF; clone_size: .; v_call: TRBV10-1; j_call: TRBJ2-3; d_call: TRBD2
cdr3_nt: TGCGCCAGCAGCCCCCTCGGGGCGGCCGCCTACAATGAGCAGTTCTTC; cdr3_aa: CASSPLGAAAYNEQFF; clone_size: .; v_call: TRBV4-1; j_call: TRBJ2-1; d_call: .
cdr3_nt: TGTGCCAGCAGCGCGGGACAGGGGCGTACCGGGGAGCTGTTTTTT; cdr3_aa: CASSAGQGRTGELFF; clone_size: .; v_call: TRBV6-1; j_call: TRBJ2-2; d_call: TRBD1
cdr3_nt: TGTGCCATCAGCGGGACAGGGGGAGAGCAGTACTTC; cdr3_aa: CAISGTGGEQYF; clone_size: .; v_call: TRBV10-3; j_call: TRBJ2-7; d_call: TRBD1
cdr3_nt: TGTGCCAGCTCCCCCGTTGAGGGGGGCAATTCACCCCTCCACTTT; cdr3_aa: CASSPVEGGNSPLHF; clone_size: .; v_call: TRBV18; j_call: TRBJ1-6; d_call: .
cdr3_nt: TGTGCCAGCAGCTTGGCAGGGAAATACGAGCAGTACTTC; cdr3_aa: CASSLAGKYEQYF; clone_size: .; v_call: TRBV5-6; j_call: TRBJ2-7; d_call: .
cdr3_nt: TGCGCCAGCAGCTCGAGCGGGGGGGCAACTAGCACAGATACGCAGTATTTT; cdr3_aa: CASSSSGGATSTDTQYF; clone_size: .; v_call: TRBV5-1; j_call: TRBJ2-3; d_call: TRBD2
cdr3_nt: TGTGCCAGCAGACCGGGACTTGACTCAGCCGAGCAGTACTTC; cdr3_aa: CASRPGLDSAEQYF; clone_size: .; v_call: TRBV5-4; j_call: TRBJ2-7; d_call: .
cdr3_nt: TGTGCCAGTAGTCCCCGCGTAGGAGACTCCTACAATGAGCAGTTCTTC; cdr3_aa: CASSPRVGDSYNEQFF; clone_size: .; v_call: TRBV19; j_call: TRBJ2-1; d_call: .
cdr3_nt: TGCGCCAGCAGCCCTGGGATCTCCACTGAAGCTTTCTTT; cdr3_aa: CASSPGISTEAFF; clone_size: .; v_call: TRBV5-1; j_call: TRBJ1-1; d_call: .
cdr3_nt: TGTGCCAGCAGTTGGGTAGAGACCCAGTACTTC; cdr3_aa: CASSWVETQYF; clone_size: .; v_call: TRBV6-6; j_call: TRBJ2-5; d_call: .
cdr3_nt: TGTGCCAGCAGCTTCACGACTTCCTACGAGCAGTACTTC; cdr3_aa: CASSFTTSYEQYF; clone_size: once; v_call: TRBV7-6; j_call: TRBJ2-7; d_call: .
cdr3_nt: TGTGCCAGCAGCCGAGCCGGGGAAGAGACCCAGTACTTC; cdr3_aa: CASSRAGEETQYF; clone_size: .; v_call: TRBV5-4; j_call: TRBJ2-5; d_call: .
cdr3_nt: TGTGCCAGCAGTCTTACAGGGGGAGCTGGCTACACCTTC; cdr3_aa: CASSLTGGAGYTF; clone_size: .; v_call: TRBV28; j_call: TRBJ1-2; d_call: TRBD1
cdr3_nt: TGTGCCAGCAGCTTCGGGGGCGCAGATACGCAGTATTTT; cdr3_aa: CASSFGGADTQYF; clone_size: .; v_call: TRBV5-4; j_call: TRBJ2-3; d_call: .
cdr3_nt: TGCGCCAGCAGCCAACTGTTATCAGGGGTACATCAGCCCCAGCATTTT; cdr3_aa: CASSQLLSGVHQPQHF; clone_size: .; v_call: TRBV4-1; j_call: TRBJ1-5; d_call: .
cdr3_nt: TGTGCCAGCAGTGAGGGTACTAGGGGGGCCTACAATGAGCAGTTCTTC; cdr3_aa: CASSEGTRGAYNEQFF; clone_size: few; v_call: TRBV6-1; j_call: TRBJ2-1; d_call: .
cdr3_nt: TGTGCCAGCAGCGTAGGTAGACTAGCGGGAGCCGATACGCAGTATTTT; cdr3_aa: CASSVGRLAGADTQYF; clone_size: .; v_call: TRBV9; j_call: TRBJ2-3; d_call: TRBD2
cdr3_nt: TGTGCCAGCAGTTTTTACAGGGACTCTGGCTACACCTTC; cdr3_aa: CASSFYRDSGYTF; clone_size: few; v_call: TRBV6-5; j_call: TRBJ1-2; d_call: .
cdr3_nt: TGTGCCAGCAGGATGGACAGAGCCGGCACTGAAGCTTTCTTT; cdr3_aa: CASRMDRAGTEAFF; clone_size: .; v_call: TRBV6-5; j_call: TRBJ1-1; d_call: .
cdr3_nt: TGTGCCATCAGGAAAACCCTCCCCGGAGGCGGGGGCACAGATACGCAGTATTTT; cdr3_aa: CAIRKTLPGGGGTDTQYF; clone_size: .; v_call: TRBV10-3; j_call: TRBJ2-3; d_call: .
cdr3_nt: TGTGCTAGCAGCTTAGCCGGACAGGGGTTCGGAGAGACCCAGTACTTC; cdr3_aa: CASSLAGQGFGETQYF; clone_size: .; v_call: TRBV7-7; j_call: TRBJ2-5; d_call: TRBD1
cdr3_nt: TGTGCCAGCAGCAAAGGGCAGGGGGGAACTAATGAAAAACTGTTTTTT; cdr3_aa: CASSKGQGGTNEKLFF; clone_size: .; v_call: TRBV7-8; j_call: TRBJ1-4; d_call: TRBD1
cdr3_nt: TGTGCCAGCAGCTTAATCCGGGGGGGGTACACCGGGGAGCTGTTTTTT; cdr3_aa: CASSLIRGGYTGELFF; clone_size: .; v_call: TRBV28; j_call: TRBJ2-2; d_call: TRBD2
cdr3_nt: TGCGCCAGCAGCTTGGGGACAGGGTTAAGGGAGACCCAGTACTTC; cdr3_aa: CASSLGTGLRETQYF; clone_size: .; v_call: TRBV5-1; j_call: TRBJ2-5; d_call: TRBD1
cdr3_nt: TGTGCCAGCAGCTTGGGGCACACCGGGGAGCTGTTTTTT; cdr3_aa: CASSLGHTGELFF; clone_size: .; v_call: TRBV4-2; j_call: TRBJ2-2; d_call: .
cdr3_nt: TGCGCCAGCAGCTTGGGGACGCGCTCCTACAATGAGCAGTTCTTC; cdr3_aa: CASSLGTRSYNEQFF; clone_size: .; v_call: TRBV5-1; j_call: TRBJ2-1; d_call: .
cdr3_nt: TGCGCCAGCAGCTTGGGACAGTTCTCCTACGAGCAGTACTTC; cdr3_aa: CASSLGQFSYEQYF; clone_size: .; v_call: TRBV5-1; j_call: TRBJ2-7; d_call: .
cdr3_nt: TGTGCCAGCAGCTCCTACCGAATGAAGGGAGGGGAGACCCAGTACTTC; cdr3_aa: CASSSYRMKGGETQYF; clone_size: .; v_call: TRBV5-6; j_call: TRBJ2-5; d_call: TRBD2
cdr3_nt: TGCGCCAGCAGCGCGAGCCGGGACACCCACACAGATACGCAGTATTTT; cdr3_aa: CASSASRDTHTDTQYF; clone_size: .; v_call: TRBV5-1; j_call: TRBJ2-3; d_call: .
cdr3_nt: TGTGCCAGCAGCTCAGGGACAGTAGCCAACTATGGCTACACCTTC; cdr3_aa: CASSSGTVANYGYTF; clone_size: .; v_call: TRBV11-1; j_call: TRBJ1-2; d_call: TRBD1
cdr3_nt: TGTGCCAGTAGTATAGATCTATGGGCAGGGGAGACCACTGAAGCTTTCTTT; cdr3_aa: CASSIDLWAGETTEAFF; clone_size: .; v_call: TRBV19; j_call: TRBJ1-1; d_call: .
cdr3_nt: TGTGCCCCCATCTCACCCGGCGGGGGCTGTTGCACAGATACGCAGTATTTT; cdr3_aa: CAPISPGGGCCTDTQYF; clone_size: once; v_call: TRBV19; j_call: TRBJ2-3; d_call: .
cdr3_nt: TGTGCCAGCTCACCCGGGGACCTGAACACTGAAGCTTTCTTT; cdr3_aa: CASSPGDLNTEAFF; clone_size: .; v_call: TRBV18; j_call: TRBJ1-1; d_call: .
cdr3_nt: TGCGCCAGCAGCTTGGAGGGACAGGGGGCGAATCTTTACTTC; cdr3_aa: CASSLEGQGANLYF; clone_size: .; v_call: TRBV5-1; j_call: TRBJ2-4; d_call: TRBD1
cdr3_nt: TGTGCCAGCAGCTTAGTCTTAGCTAGCACAGATACGCAGTATTTT; cdr3_aa: CASSLVLASTDTQYF; clone_size: .; v_call: TRBV11-2; j_call: TRBJ2-3; d_call: .
cdr3_nt: TGTGCCAGCAGTCCGACTAGCGGGAGGGCGGCGGAGACCCAGTACTTC; cdr3_aa: CASSPTSGRAAETQYF; clone_size: .; v_call: TRBV7-2; j_call: TRBJ2-5; d_call: TRBD2
cdr3_nt: TGCGCCAGCAGCCTGGAGGGGGGCAACGGGGAGCTGTTTTTT; cdr3_aa: CASSLEGGNGELFF; clone_size: once; v_call: TRBV5-1; j_call: TRBJ2-2; d_call: .
cdr3_nt: TGTGCCAGCAGCAAAGGTGGGCAGGGAGGTGGCGGGGAGCTGTTTTTT; cdr3_aa: CASSKGGQGGGGELFF; clone_size: .; v_call: TRBV21-1; j_call: TRBJ2-2; d_call: .
cdr3_nt: TGTGCCAGCAGCAAATCCCGTACTCCTAATTCACCCCTCCACTTT; cdr3_aa: CASSKSRTPNSPLHF; clone_size: .; v_call: TRBV7-2; j_call: TRBJ1-6; d_call: .
cdr3_nt: TGTGCCTCCCTGTCCCGGGGCGCCAAAAACATTCAGTACTTC; cdr3_aa: CASLSRGAKNIQYF; clone_size: few; v_call: TRBV7-2; j_call: TRBJ2-4; d_call: .
cdr3_nt: TGTGCCAGTAGATATCAAGGGTCCAACTATGGCTACACCTTC; cdr3_aa: CASRYQGSNYGYTF; clone_size: .; v_call: TRBV19; j_call: TRBJ1-2; d_call: .
cdr3_nt: TGCGCCAGCAGCCCTGATTCGAGGGTGAACACTGAAGCTTTCTTT; cdr3_aa: CASSPDSRVNTEAFF; clone_size: few; v_call: TRBV5-1; j_call: TRBJ1-1; d_call: .
cdr3_nt: TGCGCCAGCAGCCAAAACGGGGTAGCGGAGAGTACCACCGGGGAGCTGTTTTTT; cdr3_aa: CASSQNGVAESTTGELFF; clone_size: .; v_call: TRBV4-3; j_call: TRBJ2-2; d_call: .
cdr3_nt: TGTGCCTGGGGTCCAGGGACCGACACAGATACGCAGTATTTT; cdr3_aa: CAWGPGTDTDTQYF; clone_size: .; v_call: TRBV30; j_call: TRBJ2-3; d_call: .
cdr3_nt: TGTGCCAGCAGTTCCCAGCTAGCGGGGGCACAAGAGACCCAGTACTTC; cdr3_aa: CASSSQLAGAQETQYF; clone_size: .; v_call: TRBV2; j_call: TRBJ2-5; d_call: TRBD2
cdr3_nt: TGTGCCAGTAGTATACTGGTGAGCGGGAGCTACAATGAGCAGTTCTTC; cdr3_aa: CASSILVSGSYNEQFF; clone_size: .; v_call: TRBV19; j_call: TRBJ2-1; d_call: TRBD2
cdr3_nt: TGTGCCAGCGCTCGAAGGACAGGGCGGCTCGAGCAGTACTTC; cdr3_aa: CASARRTGRLEQYF; clone_size: .; v_call: TRBV28; j_call: TRBJ2-7; d_call: TRBD1